The TCR beta chain under discussion was sequenced for a study of T cells in Graves' hyperthyroidism and ophthalmopathy. In the study overall: Blood was drawn when the patient was first diagnosed and still untreated.

Study-wide findings and caveats: Also found in blood were most expanded thyroid clonotypes above 0.001.

RNA transcripts provided the source from which TCR beta CDR3 regions were amplified. HTBI primers drove first-round RT-PCR of the TCR CDR3. TCRdb re-analysed the multiplex PCR reads in MiXCR, keeping a single row per CDR3 protein. This table holds 550,000 to 650,000 distinct CDR3 sequences, around 15% found once. At least ten counts were recorded for this clonotype. Its antigen is unknown. Uncontrolled infection, other autoimmune disease, pregnancy or lactation barred patients from enrollment. The specimen was blood. The source is a woman in her forties with Graves' hyperthyroidism.

Written as DNA, the CDR3 is TGTGCCAGCAGCTCCCCTAGCGGGGGTTCTGAAGAGCAGTACTTC. Translation: CASSSPSGGSEEQYF. The chain recombines TRBV7-3 with TRBJ2-7; 10 positions agree with TRBD2. Germline CDR1 is SGHTA and CDR2 is FQGTGA. This CDR3 is 15 amino acids long. The V gene end was trimmed by 4 bases and the J gene end by 7 bases; junction bases not matched to a gene: 10.